This passage covers 32 T cell receptor beta chains from one sample sequenced in a study of T cell repertoires in cytomegalovirus infection. TCRdb fed the reads into MiXCR, producing one record per CDR3 protein. The table includes 70,000 to 75,000 distinct CDR3 sequences, more than 3% detected once. Sequencing was done on a sample of PBMCs. These receptors were obtained from a human donor in good health (CMV status not recorded). Some clones in this sample may be carry-over from other donors' samples.

This clonotype appeared many times. The chain is built from TRBV7-2 and TRBJ1-1; the D gene is possibly TRBD1 (5 bases). The CDR3 covers 16 residues. V dropped 1 base and J dropped 2 bases, with 14 bases sitting between them. Germline V CDR1 and CDR2: SGHTA, FQGNSA. The CDR3 region has the DNA TGTGCCAGCAGCTTAGAGGGGCGGACCCAAAACACTGAAGCTTTCTTT. This encodes CASSLEGRTQNTEAFF. The whole variable domain, filled in from reference TRBV7-2 and TRBJ1-1, reads GAGVSQSPSNKVTEKGKDVELRCDPISGHTALYWYRQSLGQGLEFLIYFQGNSAPDKSGLPSDRFSAERTGGSVSTLTIQRTQQEDSAVYLCASSLEGRTQNTEAFFGQGTRLTVV.

The table lists this clonotype with many counts. The chain employs TRBV12-3 or TRBV12-4 and TRBJ2-7, with TRBD2 matching over 10 bases. Trimming at V came to 5 bases and at J to 0 bases, leaving 4 bases not matched to a gene. The CDR3 extends over 15 amino acids. CDR3 amino acids: CASSRPSGGSYEQYF. The CDR3 coding sequence is TGTGCCAGCAGTCGCCCTAGCGGGGGCTCCTACGAGCAGTACTTC.

This clonotype has a count of ten or more. The chain recombines TRBV4-2 with TRBJ1-1; TRBD1 matches 8 bases. Germline lookup yields CDR1 LGHNA and CDR2 YNFKEQ. J gave up 2 bases and V 4 bases, and 6 bases lay outside the gene matches. CDR3 length: 15 amino acids. CDR3 DNA: TGTGCCAGCAGCCTTTCGGGACAGGCAAACACTGAAGCTTTCTTT. It is translated as CASSLSGQANTEAFF.

Many counts were recorded for this clonotype. This chain links TRBV19 with TRBJ2-1; 11 nucleotides line up with TRBD2. The V gene end was trimmed by 3 bases and the J gene end by 4 bases; junction bases not matched to a gene: 5. The CDR3 loop spans 16 amino acids. CDR1 LNHDA and CDR2 SQIVND come from the germline V gene (reference sequence). The CDR3 DNA sequence: TGTGCCAGTAGTATTCAGGGACTAGCGGTATACAATGAGCAGTTCTTC. Translation: CASSIQGLAVYNEQFF.

This clonotype has ten or more counts. The chain combines TRBV7-2 with TRBJ1-5; unclear D gene. Between the trimmed V and J ends, which lost 5 bases and 8 bases, there was a span of 10 bases. The CDR3 spans 12 residues. Germline CDR1 SGHTA, CDR2 FQGNSA. The CDR3 DNA sequence: TGTGCCAGCAGCGGCTTCCAAGAGCCCCAGCATTTT. Encoded protein: CASSGFQEPQHF.

There are many counts of this clonotype. The rearrangement links TRBV7-2 to TRBJ1-1; TRBD1 aligns across 9 bases. V lost 6 bases and J lost 6; bases outside the gene matches: 14. This CDR3 is built from 16 residues. Germline CDR1 reads SGHTA; CDR2 reads FQGNSA. The CDR3 sequence: CASRHDRGNGRAEAFF. CDR3 in DNA: TGTGCCAGCAGACACGACAGGGGGAACGGACGGGCTGAAGCTTTCTTT.

This clonotype was seen at least ten times. The chain combines TRBV12-5 with TRBJ2-1; D remains ambiguous. Trimming stripped 6 bases from V and 2 bases from J, with 8 bases between. The CDR3 runs to 13 residues. CDR1 is LGHNT and CDR2 is FRNRAP in the germline V gene. This CDR3 reads CASGMATYNEQFF. CDR3 DNA: TGTGCTAGTGGGATGGCAACCTACAATGAGCAGTTCTTC.

This clonotype was observed many times. This chain uses TRBV7-2 with TRBJ2-1; maybe TRBD2 (7 bases). Germline V gives CDR1 SGHTA, CDR2 FQGNSA. Trimming removed 7 bases at V and 5 bases at J, with 15 bases between. The CDR3 extends over 14 amino acids. The CDR3 loop is CASKAGANHNEQFF. CDR3 in DNA: TGTGCCAGCAAGGCGGGGGCCAACCACAATGAGCAGTTCTTC.

Ten or more counts support this clonotype. This chain joins TRBV5-1 and TRBJ2-7, with D uncertain. There are 14 residues in the CDR3. V was shortened by 0 bases and J by 6 bases, with 13 bases between the two germline ends. The germline V gene has CDR1 SGHRS and CDR2 YFSETQ. CDR3 sequence reads: CASSLEGFVAEQYF. In DNA, the CDR3 is TGCGCCAGCAGCTTGGAAGGCTTTGTGGCCGAGCAGTACTTC.

At least ten counts were recorded for this clonotype. This chain links TRBV7-2 with TRBJ1-2; D gene uncertain. Germline CDR1 SGHTA, CDR2 FQGNSA. Trimming left V 4 bases short and J 5 bases short, with 2 bases between. The CDR3 covers 10 residues. The CDR3 nucleotides are TGTGCCAGCAGCTATTATGGCTACACCTTC. Translating gives CASSYYGYTF.

In its sample, this clonotype was seen many times. The chain is built from TRBV7-2 and TRBJ2-2; tentative D call: TRBD1 (6 bases). V dropped 5 bases and J dropped 8 bases, with 9 bases sitting between them. The germline V gene has CDR1 SGHTA and CDR2 FQGNSA. The CDR3 sequence is 12 residues long. The CDR3 here is CASSDDRGELFF. In DNA, the CDR3 is TGTGCCAGCAGCGATGACAGGGGGGAGCTGTTTTTT.

Comment on this clonotype: A much larger clone sits a single nucleotide away, making a read error possible. The V gene is TRBV7-2, the J gene TRBJ1-2; TRBD1 matches at 8 bases. Germline V gene sequence: CDR1 SGHTA, CDR2 FQGNSA. CDR3 length: 15 amino acids. V gave up 5 bases and J gave up 4 bases; unmatched junction bases: 9. CDR3 in DNA: TGTGCCAGCAGCCCCTCCCGGACAGGGATCTATGGCTACACCTTC. Residues: CASSPSRTGIYGYTF.

This clonotype was seen ten or more times. The rearrangement links TRBV12-3 or TRBV12-4 to TRBJ1-3; 10 bases are shared with TRBD1. This CDR3 region has 15 residues. J lost 9 bases, V lost 6 bases, and 11 bases had no gene match. The CDR3 DNA follows: TGTGCCAGCAGCCGGACCGGGACAGGGGCCGCCACCATATATTTT. Its protein is CASSRTGTGAATIYF.

This clonotype was picked up a small number of times. The rearrangement joins TRBV6-2 or TRBV6-3 to TRBJ1-1; D is unclear. Germline CDR1 MNHEY, CDR2 SVGEGT. CDR3 length equals 12 residues. V lost 0 bases and J 7 bases, leaving 6 bases between the germline ends. In nucleotides, the CDR3 is TGTGCCAGCAGTTACTCGACGAGTGAAGCTTTCTTT. Its protein is CASSYSTSEAFF.

This clonotype was seen at least ten times. This rearrangement joins TRBV12-3 or TRBV12-4 to TRBJ2-5; no firm D call. V lost 3 bases, J lost 5 bases, and 7 bases lay in between. The CDR3 is made up of 12 amino acids. CDR3 sequence reads: CASSFVMETQYF. CDR3 bases: TGTGCCAGCAGTTTTGTTATGGAGACCCAGTACTTC.

This clonotype was found many times. The chain uses TRBV4-3 and TRBJ1-1, with unresolved D. The germline CDR1 and CDR2 sequences are LGHNA and YSLEER. Trimming removed 4 bases at V and 1 base at J, with 10 bases between. The CDR3 contains 14 residues. CDR3 amino acids: CASSPDGWNTEAFF. The CDR3, as DNA: TGCGCCAGCAGCCCCGATGGATGGAACACTGAAGCTTTCTTT.

The genes are TRBV7-2 and TRBJ2-7, with D tentatively TRBD2 (5 bases). In germline, CDR1 is SGHTA, CDR2 FQGNSA. The V gene lost 0 bases and the J gene lost 6 bases, with 15 bases spanning the gap. The CDR3 length is 15 residues. The CDR3 sequence: CASSLASSGIGEQYF. CDR3 DNA sequence: TGTGCCAGCAGCTTAGCGTCGTCGGGGATCGGCGAGCAGTACTTC.

This clonotype was recorded many times. V is TRBV7-8 and J is TRBJ2-5, with 7 positions matching TRBD1. With 1 base clipped from V and 5 bases from J, the junction kept 7 bases outside the gene matches. The germline V gene encodes CDR1 SGHVS and CDR2 FQNEAQ. CDR3 length: 15 residues. CDR3 protein: CASSLGQGHFETQYF. The CDR3, as DNA: TGTGCCAGCAGCTTAGGACAGGGTCACTTCGAGACCCAGTACTTC. Full variable domain (missing parts from reference TRBV7-8 and TRBJ2-5): GAGVSQSPRYKVAKRGQDVALRCDPISGHVSLFWYQQALGQGPEFLTYFQNEAQLDKSGLPSDRFFAERPEGSVSTLKIQRTQQEDSAVYLCASSLGQGHFETQYFGPGTRLLVL.

A note on this clonotype: A much larger clone sits a single nucleotide away, making a read error possible. The chain has TRBV7-2 and TRBJ1-2, with D unresolved. Germline CDR1 is SGHTA and CDR2 is FQGNSA. The CDR3 runs to 14 residues. In nucleotides, the CDR3 is TGTGCCAACAGCTTAGGCCGGGGAGGCTATGGCTACACCTTC. Protein product: CANSLGRGGYGYTF.

In its sample, this clonotype was seen many times. The chain joins TRBV20-1 to TRBJ2-7; 8 nucleotides line up with TRBD1. Trimming cost V 5 bases and J 6 bases; bases outside gene matches: 9. The CDR3 has 13 residues. Per germline, CDR1 DFQATT and CDR2 SNEGSKA (reference sequence). The CDR3 reads CSAPGQGGVEQYF. The DNA of the CDR3 is TGCAGTGCTCCTGGACAGGGCGGCGTCGAGCAGTACTTC.

This clonotype was counted at least ten times. V usage is TRBV7-2 and J usage is TRBJ2-7; 8 positions agree with TRBD1. The germline V gene encodes CDR1 SGHTA and CDR2 FQGNSA. Unmatched junction bases numbered 2, after V lost 2 bases and J lost 2 bases. This CDR3 spans 14 amino acids. The CDR3 spells CASSLSGQAYEQYF. The DNA of the CDR3 is TGTGCCAGCAGCTTATCGGGACAGGCCTACGAGCAGTACTTC.

This clonotype came up many times. The V and J genes are TRBV7-2 and TRBJ1-3, with D unresolved. The CDR3 totals 15 residues. Germline assignment: CDR1 SGHTA and CDR2 FQGNSA. V lost 5 bases and J lost 3, with 14 bases in between. CDR3 sequence: CASSNDPAGGNTIYF. The CDR3 DNA reads TGTGCCAGCAGCAACGACCCGGCGGGTGGAAACACCATATATTTT.

This clonotype showed up just a few times. V usage is TRBV5-6 and J usage is TRBJ2-7, with D tentatively TRBD1 (6 bases). CDR3 length: 13 amino acids. Per the germline V gene, CDR1 is SGHDT and CDR2 is YYEEEE. V gave up 2 bases and J gave up 5 bases, with 11 bases separating them. CDR3 protein: CASSFRGVHEQYF. The CDR3 nucleotides are TGTGCCAGCAGCTTCAGGGGCGTGCACGAGCAGTACTTC.

Many counts were recorded for this clonotype. The DNA for the CDR3 is TGTGCCAGTAGTCCGCCCTGGACCCCAACAAGGGAGCAGTTCTTC. Translating it yields CASSPPWTPTREQFF. The chain has TRBV19 and TRBJ2-1; no definite D call. The CDR3 runs 15 residues. The ends were cut back, 5 bases at V and 10 bases at J, with 21 bases in the middle. The germline gives CDR1 LNHDA, CDR2 SQIVND (reference sequence).

This clonotype was seen many times. The chain links TRBV28 to TRBJ1-1; no clear D. The CDR3 has 17 amino acids. Trimming cost V 5 bases and J 4 bases, with 23 bases left between them. Germline lookup yields CDR1 MDHEN and CDR2 SYDVKM. CDR3: CASSPISPPVSGTEAFF. CDR3 bases: TGTGCCAGCAGTCCAATATCCCCCCCCGTGAGCGGCACTGAAGCTTTCTTT.

This clonotype was seen repeatedly, ten times or more. The V gene is TRBV14, the J gene TRBJ1-5, with 12 bases matching TRBD1. After removal of 2 bases from V and 7 bases from J, the junction contained 6 bases not matched to a gene. Germline CDR1 and CDR2: SGHDN and FVKESK. This CDR3 has 16 residues. In DNA form, the CDR3 reads TGTGCCAGCAGCCAACCTGGGACAGGGGGCCAGCAGCCCCAGCATTTT. Protein: CASSQPGTGGQQPQHF. Supplemented by reference TRBV14 and TRBJ1-5, the full variable domain reads EAGVTQFPSHSVIEKGQTVTLRCDPISGHDNLYWYRRVMGKEIKFLLHFVKESKQDESGMPNNRFLAERTGGTYSTLKVQPAELEDSGVYFCASSQPGTGGQQPQHFGDGTRLSIL.

This clonotype showed up many times. Here the CDR3 reads CASSTDRGPLEQYF. CDR3 DNA sequence: TGTGCCAGCAGCACGGACAGGGGGCCTCTCGAGCAGTACTTC. The chain uses TRBV7-9 and TRBJ2-7; TRBD1 agrees at 11 bases. With 5 bases clipped from V and 6 bases from J, the junction kept 6 bases outside the gene matches. The CDR3 runs 14 residues. Germline values: CDR1 SEHNR, CDR2 FQNEAQ (reference sequence).

Ten or more counts support this clonotype. The gene calls are TRBV7-2 and TRBJ1-5, with 9 bases aligning to TRBD1. With V trimmed by 1 base and J by 0 bases, 10 bases remained unmatched. Germline V gives CDR1 SGHTA, CDR2 FQGNSA. The CDR3 is 19 amino acids. The CDR3 region has the DNA TGTGCCAGCAGCTTAGTAGTTACAGGGGGCGCCTATAGCAATCAGCCCCAGCATTTT. Its translation is CASSLVVTGGAYSNQPQHF.

This clonotype was counted many times. V gene TRBV12-3 or TRBV12-4 combines with J gene TRBJ2-7; TRBD2 matches at 10 bases. This CDR3 has 17 residues. The ends lost 6 bases at V and 4 bases at J; junction bases unmatched: 15. CDR3 coding DNA: TGTGCCAGCAGCTTCCGGCTAGCGGGGGCCCTCGGTTACGAGCAGTACTTC. Protein: CASSFRLAGALGYEQYF.

This clonotype was recorded many times. The rearrangement joins TRBV7-2 to TRBJ2-6; the D gene is possibly TRBD1 (5 bases). This CDR3 comprises 12 residues. Trimming took off 6 bases at V and 13 bases at J, with 13 bases between the two ends. CDR1 and CDR2 from the germline V gene are SGHTA and FQGNSA. This CDR3 is CASSSLGPVLTF. CDR3 nucleotides: TGTGCCAGCAGTTCCTTGGGGCCGGTCCTGACTTTC.

The CDR3 region has the DNA TGTGCCAGCAGCTCAGAAGCAGTGAACACTGAAGCTTTCTTT. It is translated as CASSSEAVNTEAFF. The chain couples TRBV7-2 to TRBJ1-1; unclear D gene. V lost 4 bases to trimming and J lost 0 bases, with 9 bases between them. The CDR3 is 14 residues long. Germline CDR1 and CDR2: SGHTA and FQGNSA.

The table lists this clonotype with many counts. The rearrangement links TRBV6-6 to TRBJ2-1, with D perhaps matching TRBD2 (5 bases). Trimming cost V 0 bases and J 10 bases, with 10 bases left between them. The CDR3 is made up of 13 amino acids. Per germline, CDR1 MNHNY and CDR2 SVGAGI (reference sequence). The CDR3 sequence: CASSYSRDLEQFF. CDR3 in DNA: TGTGCCAGCAGTTACTCGAGGGATCTAGAGCAGTTCTTC.